The sequence of this T cell receptor (beta chain) was determined in a study of beta chain features in type 1 diabetes listed by TCRdb under 2018. As for the study more broadly: Mean age, gender distribution, total cell number and subset yield were not different between patients and healthy donors. Whereas all 30 or so donors provided naive and central memory subsets, regulatory and stem cell-like memory subsets were isolated from just 8 patients and roughly eight healthy donors. The study compared the TCRB repertoires of sorted circulating CD4+ T cell subsets in recently diagnosed type 1 diabetes patients with those in matched healthy donors. A total of 100 million to 110 million sorted cells were examined across all samples, and a strong correlation was observed between cell number per subset and RNA yield.

In this sample, this clone turned up once. Its recognized antigen is unknown. Per-nucleotide qualities are absent, and no much larger clonotype sits a single base away. Here is what the overall study found, with its caveats: Shorter templates might be favored by PCR, yet because patient and control samples were amplified and corrected together, any such skew would affect both groups equally. HLA sub-analyses involved small numbers of individuals, so any influence of HLA type on TCRB rearrangement remained unresolved. Naive, central memory and regulatory TCRB repertoires appeared more similar among patients than among healthy donors. A moderate but significant shortening of TCRB CDR3 length was observed in type 1 diabetes patients in all four CD4+ subsets. At VDJ recombination sites, patients with type 1 diabetes made fewer insertions and deleted more nucleotides, a pattern implying thymic rearrangement abnormalities. Because cDNA rather than genomic DNA was sequenced, highly expressing activated cells could have been over-represented, although no difference in activation and CD3 levels was found between groups.

From each donor, a single peripheral blood sample of about 120 mL on average was drawn into heparinised tubes. A BD FACSAria II was used to sort naive, central memory, regulatory and stem cell-like memory CD4+ T cells with a panel that included CD45RO, CCR7, CD25, CD127, CD95 and CD27. Purity was above 95% for every sorted population. PBMCs were isolated immediately by Lymphoprep density gradient centrifugation and stained directly without culture. So that batch effects would be minimized, each experiment stained and sorted samples in pairs, pairing one healthy donor with one patient. The entire isolated RNA was reverse transcribed using the High Capacity cDNA Reverse Transcription Kit, and thus expressed TCRB transcripts were sequenced. Naive, central memory and regulatory T cell samples underwent deep immunoSEQ sequencing, averaging about 3.57 million total reads per sample. Sorted cells were lysed in RLT buffer, and RNA was extracted using DNase-treated RNeasy Micro or Mini kits according to cell number. Each cell subset was processed on its own to prevent cross-contamination, while patient and healthy donor samples were processed together. Using the immunoSEQ multiplex PCR, TCRB sequences were amplified from cDNA into 87-bp fragments spanning the CDR3 region. Amplicons were sequenced on the Illumina HiSeq platform. Under the source paper's analysis protocol: PCR bias was computationally corrected using synthetic template baselines, reads within Hamming distance 2 were collapsed, and singletons that could not be merged were discarded. Reads were aligned against IMGT to assign V, D and J genes, CDR3 length and insertions or deletions at six rearrangement sites. Within each subset, clonotype counts were normalized to sorted cell number, after which true diversity and Gini coefficients were computed with the tcR R package. The overlap coefficient, calculated on TCRB nucleotide sequences, was used to measure repertoire sharing. As a proxy for the pre-selection repertoire, out-of-frame TCRB sequences from naive cells were analyzed. In TCRdb, the immuneACCESS table is reduced to in-frame sequences with V and J assigned. These tables do not hold every clone; where another copy was compared, an unresolved V gene accounts for under half, and the others remain unexplained. The V and J calls and clone size are taken from that table; D and trimming were inferred from the DNA. This sample holds about 270,000 clones; about 13% were observed only once. Roughly 0.018% of the sample is taken by the ten largest.

The source is a man aged 25-45 years with type 1 diabetes. The specimen sequenced was naive CD4+ T cells from blood. According to the study, the label for this sample's cell subset or site signals: true naive CD4+ T cells.

The CDR3 sequence is CASESGSGETQYF. In nucleotides, the sequence is TGTGCCAGCGAAAGCGGGAGTGGCGAGACCCAGTACTTC. The receptor chain draws on TRBV11-2 and TRBJ2-5, and 8 junctional nucleotides match TRBD2. Trimmed from V: 8 bases; trimmed from J: 5 bases; junction bases lacking a gene match: 7. The CDR3 contains 13 residues, cysteine and phenylalanine counted. Solely the CDR3 DNA is kept, with 39 bases framed from the first base. The germline V gene supplies CDR1 SGHAT and CDR2 FQNNGV.